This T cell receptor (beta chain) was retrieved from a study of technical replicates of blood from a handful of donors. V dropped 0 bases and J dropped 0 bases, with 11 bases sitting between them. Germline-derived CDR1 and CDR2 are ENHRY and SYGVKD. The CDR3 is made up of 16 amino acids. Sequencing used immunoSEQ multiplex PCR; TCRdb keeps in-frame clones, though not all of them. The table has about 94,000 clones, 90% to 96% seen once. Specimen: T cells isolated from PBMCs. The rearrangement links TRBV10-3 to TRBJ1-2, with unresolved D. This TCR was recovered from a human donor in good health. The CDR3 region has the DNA TGTGCCATCAGTGAGTCCCCAGGCAAAGCTAACTATGGCTACACCTTC. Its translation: CAISESPGKANYGYTF.